The 22 T cell receptor beta chains below all came from one sample that was sequenced in a study of cytomegalovirus exposure and HLA in healthy donors. The study ran its PCR with 60 Vbeta and 13 Jbeta primers. Produced via immunoSEQ multiplex PCR; TCRdb's table is partial and in-frame only. Among 150,000 to 200,000 clones listed, about four fifths were seen once. The sample consisted of PBMCs. All receptors come from a man aged 50-59 years in good health and CMV-seropositive.

This clone was observed a single time. This chain links TRBV5-6 with TRBJ2-5; 11 positions match TRBD2. CDR1 is SGHDT, CDR2 YYEEEE, per germline. The V and J ends lost 3 bases and 5 bases, in that order; junction bases with no gene match: 9. This CDR3 comprises 16 residues. CDR3 nucleotides: TGTGCCAGCAGCTGGCAGACTAGCGGGATGTTGGAGACCCAGTACTTC. This translates into CASSWQTSGMLETQYF.

J is TRBJ1-3 and V is TRBV18; weak D call: TRBD1 (6 bases). The CDR3 is 14 amino acids. The ends were cut back, 4 bases at V and 0 bases at J, with 7 bases in the middle. Germline values: CDR1 KGHSH, CDR2 LQKENI. This CDR3 is CASSHRDSGNTIYF. The DNA of the CDR3 is TGTGCCAGCTCACACAGGGACTCTGGAAACACCATATATTTT.

This clone was seen a handful of times. The CDR3 coding sequence is TGTGCCAGCAGTCCCGGGACAGAAGTGAACACTGAAGCTTTCTTT. This encodes CASSPGTEVNTEAFF. This sequence joins TRBV27 and TRBJ1-1; 7 nucleotides line up with TRBD1. There are 15 residues in the CDR3. Losses at the gene ends were 5 bases for V and 0 bases for J; bases not matched to a gene: 6. Germline V gene data show CDR1 as MNHEY and CDR2 as SMNVEV (reference sequence).

The sample holds one count of this clone. This sequence joins TRBV11-1 and TRBJ2-3, with 12 bases fitting TRBD2. Germline V gene data show CDR1 as SGHAT and CDR2 as FQDESV (reference sequence). Trimming at V came to 5 bases and at J to 11 bases, leaving 5 bases not matched to a gene. This CDR3 region has 13 residues. The chain's CDR3 is CASSRLAGGMQYF. The CDR3 DNA reads TGTGCCAGCAGCCGCCTAGCGGGAGGGATGCAGTATTTT.

DNA of the CDR3: TGCGCCAGCAGCTTGAGCGCGGCCACAGATACGCAGTATTTT. Its protein product is CASSLSAATDTQYF. The chain carries TRBV5-1 and TRBJ2-3; unclear D gene. The CDR3 runs 14 residues. V dropped 1 base and J dropped 2 bases, with 8 bases sitting between them. Germline CDR1 is SGHRS and CDR2 is YFSETQ.

Turning to this clone: Other DNA variants within this sample encode the same CDR3. V and J are TRBV7-9 and TRBJ1-5; 7 nucleotides agree with TRBD1. Germline loops: CDR1 SEHNR, CDR2 FQNEAQ (reference sequence). This CDR3 spans 14 amino acids. V was pared by 1 base and J by 5 bases, with 2 bases of the junction left unmatched. This CDR3 reads CASSLDRGDQPQHF. DNA of the CDR3: TGTGCCAGCAGCTTAGACAGGGGCGATCAGCCCCAGCATTTT.

The J gene is TRBJ1-1, the V gene TRBV6-1; D ambiguous. The V end lost 2 bases, the J end lost 1 base, and 5 bases lay between the germline ends. The CDR3 has 13 residues. Germline V CDR1 and CDR2: MNHNS, SASEGT. The CDR3 DNA reads as TGTGCCAGCAGTGAACTCAGGAACACTGAAGCTTTCTTT. Translated: CASSELRNTEAFF.

This chain uses TRBV27 with TRBJ1-1; perhaps TRBD1 as D (5 bases). CDR1 MNHEY and CDR2 SMNVEV come from the germline V gene (reference sequence). This CDR3 region has 15 residues. Trimming removed 5 bases at V and 1 base at J, with 14 bases between. The CDR3 loop is CASSPRGTGNTEAFF. CDR3 DNA: TGTGCCAGCAGTCCCCGGGGGACGGGGAACACTGAAGCTTTCTTT.

The rearrangement uses TRBV19 and TRBJ2-2; tentative D call: TRBD1 (6 bases). Germline CDR1 reads LNHDA; CDR2 reads SQIVND (reference sequence). CDR3 length: 16 amino acids. With 5 bases removed from V and 7 bases from J, the gap between germline ends came to 20 bases. CDR3 sequence reads: CASSSRGTIGVGELFF. In DNA, the CDR3 is TGTGCCAGTAGTTCCCGTGGGACAATTGGTGTCGGGGAGCTGTTTTTT.

This chain links TRBV7-6 with TRBJ2-3; 14 bases match TRBD2. CDR1 and CDR2 (germline): SGHVS, FNYEAQ. V shed 4 bases, J shed 5 bases, and the junction held 11 bases outside the gene matches. This CDR3 has 18 residues. The CDR3 DNA follows: TGTGCCAGCAGCTGGGATTCGACTAGCGGGGGGGGGAGAGATACGCAGTATTTT. Translating gives CASSWDSTSGGGRDTQYF.

The rearrangement uses TRBV7-2 and TRBJ2-3; TRBD2 matches at 9 bases. Trimming at V came to 5 bases and at J to 4 bases, leaving 13 bases not matched to a gene. Germline CDR1 reads SGHTA; CDR2 reads FQGNSA. This CDR3 is 17 amino acids long. The DNA of the CDR3 is TGTGCCAGCAGCCTAAGAGGGAGCGGGAGGAGGTCAGATACGCAGTATTTT. Amino acids: CASSLRGSGRRSDTQYF.

This chain connects TRBV5-4 to TRBJ2-2, with D perhaps TRBD1 (5 bases). Deletions cut 2 bases from V and 7 bases from J, with 15 bases between. Germline V gene data show CDR1 as SGHNT and CDR2 as YYREEE (reference sequence). The length of the CDR3 is 15 residues. The CDR3 DNA sequence: TGTGCCAGCAGCTTACAGGATCTCAAAAGCGGGGAGCTGTTTTTT. This sequence encodes CASSLQDLKSGELFF.

The J gene is TRBJ2-7, the V gene TRBV6-5; TRBD2 agrees at 8 bases. From germline, CDR1 is MNHEY and CDR2 SVGAGI. This CDR3 spans 15 amino acids. Germline trimming cut 2 bases from V and 2 bases from J; bases unmatched to any gene: 5. CDR3 nucleotides: TGTGCCAGCAGTTACGGTGAGACTAGCGCCTACGAGCAGTACTTC. Its protein product is CASSYGETSAYEQYF.

The chain is built from TRBV11-2 and TRBJ2-3, with TRBD2 identical over 10 bases. Germline CDR1 and CDR2: SGHAT and FQNNGV. The CDR3 has 17 residues. V lost 7 bases to trimming and J lost 3 bases; unmatched junction nucleotides: 13. CDR3 region: CASTSRPAGGPTDTQYF. The CDR3 DNA sequence: TGTGCCAGCACCTCGAGGCCAGCGGGGGGGCCGACAGATACGCAGTATTTT. The entire variable domain, with the rest obtained from reference TRBV11-2 and TRBJ2-3, is as follows: EAGVAQSPRYKIIEKRQSVAFWCNPISGHATLYWYQQILGQGPKLLIQFQNNGVVDDSQLPKDRFSAERLKGVDSTLKIQPAKLEDSAVYLCASTSRPAGGPTDTQYFGPGTRLTVL.

The chain carries TRBV5-1 and TRBJ2-7; 10 bases are a match to TRBD2. The CDR3 length is 15 residues. After removal of 4 bases from V and 5 bases from J, the junction contained 9 bases not matched to a gene. Germline V gene lookup returns CDR1 SGHRS and CDR2 YFSETQ. CDR3 sequence reads: CASSGNLAGVDEQYF. DNA for the CDR3: TGCGCCAGCAGCGGAAACCTAGCGGGAGTCGACGAGCAGTACTTC.

The chain recombines TRBV7-9 with TRBJ1-5; no clear D gene. Trimming stripped 2 bases from V and 1 base from J, with 12 bases between. From germline, CDR1 is SEHNR and CDR2 FQNEAQ (reference sequence). The CDR3 has 16 amino acids. CDR3 amino acids: CASSLSWTESNQPQHF. The CDR3, as DNA: TGTGCCAGCAGCTTATCCTGGACTGAAAGCAATCAGCCCCAGCATTTT.

The rearrangement joins TRBV9 to TRBJ2-5; TRBD1 is a possible D gene (5 bases). Germline assignment: CDR1 SGDLS and CDR2 YYNGEE. The CDR3 runs 16 residues. V lost 0 bases and J lost 5, with 17 bases in between. The DNA for the CDR3 is TGTGCCAGCAGCGTAGACGGCTCGACAGCGAGGGAGACCCAGTACTTC. Translating gives CASSVDGSTARETQYF.

This clone was detected once. The chain employs TRBV7-3 and TRBJ1-1, with TRBD1 matching over 8 bases. V shed 4 bases, J shed 4 bases, and the junction held 11 bases outside the gene matches. The CDR3 runs to 16 residues. Germline loops: CDR1 SGHTA, CDR2 FQGTGA. CDR3 region: CASSSNPGTGVTEAFF. CDR3 nucleotides: TGTGCCAGCAGCTCAAACCCCGGGACAGGTGTCACTGAAGCTTTCTTT.

The J gene is TRBJ2-1, the V gene TRBV7-9; 9 bases are shared with TRBD2. The V and J ends lost 2 bases and 9 bases, in that order; junction bases with no gene match: 11. Germline values: CDR1 SEHNR, CDR2 FQNEAQ (reference sequence). CDR3 length equals 16 residues. The CDR3 sequence: CASSLLVAGDRGEQFF. CDR3 nucleotides: TGTGCCAGCAGCTTACTTGTAGCGGGGGACCGAGGTGAGCAGTTCTTC.

A few counts support this clone. J is TRBJ1-2 and V is TRBV28; 7 nucleotides align to TRBD1. The CDR3 sequence is 15 residues long. V lost 5 bases, J lost 7 bases, and 13 bases stayed unmatched. The germline V gene encodes CDR1 MDHEN and CDR2 SYDVKM. DNA of the CDR3: TGTGCCAGCAGTCTACAGGGGTCCGCGATCGGTGGCTACACCTTC. Its protein is CASSLQGSAIGGYTF.

The chain has TRBV10-2 and TRBJ2-1; possible D gene TRBD2, 5 bases. CDR3 length equals 14 residues. Trimming shortened V by 2 bases and J by 2 bases, and 7 bases separated the two germline ends. Germline-derived CDR1 and CDR2 are WSHSY and SAAADI. The CDR3 loop is CASSEASTYNEQFF. The CDR3, as DNA: TGCGCCAGCAGTGAGGCTAGCACCTACAATGAGCAGTTCTTC.

The rearrangement uses TRBV7-2 and TRBJ2-1, with 10 positions matching TRBD2. Germline V lookup: CDR1 SGHTA, CDR2 FQGNSA. The CDR3 spans 17 residues. The J segment lost 5 bases and the V segment lost 5 bases, leaving 12 bases of the junction unmatched. The CDR3 here is CASSGRRLAGVNNEQFF. CDR3 sequence (DNA): TGTGCCAGCAGCGGCCGGCGGCTAGCGGGGGTAAACAATGAGCAGTTCTTC. The whole variable domain, remainder taken from reference TRBV7-2 and TRBJ2-1, is GAGVSQSPSNKVTEKGKDVELRCDPISGHTALYWYRQSLGQGLEFLIYFQGNSAPDKSGLPSDRFSAERTGGSVSTLTIQRTQQEDSAVYLCASSGRRLAGVNNEQFFGPGTRLTVL.